The present entry profiles one T cell receptor (beta chain) with its context. This sample was included in a study of blood T cell repertoires in COVID-19. Study at large: Acute and convalescent COVID-19 samples came from the United States, Italy and Spain. T cells, B-cell-depleted T cells, or PBMCs supplied cDNA or gDNA.

Germline V lookup: CDR1 SGHRS, CDR2 YFSETQ. With 0 bases clipped from V and 4 bases from J, the junction kept 6 bases outside the gene matches. This CDR3 is 16 amino acids long. Per the authors' pipeline: Amplification from reference gene primers served as the basis for estimated nucleated cell counts. TCRdb's table, derived via immunoSEQ multiplex PCR, lists solely in-frame clones and lacks some. D and trimming were read from the DNA, whereas the V and J calls and clone size are those reported in that table. The data hold over 200,000 clones, with about 86% observed a single time. The source material was peripheral blood. V is TRBV5-1 and J is TRBJ2-5, with TRBD2 identical over 10 bases. The sequence was obtained from an elderly man with acute or convalescent COVID-19. CDR3 protein: CASSLGLAGGRETQYF. The CDR3 DNA reads as TGCGCCAGCAGCTTGGGACTAGCGGGCGGGCGAGAGACCCAGTACTTC.